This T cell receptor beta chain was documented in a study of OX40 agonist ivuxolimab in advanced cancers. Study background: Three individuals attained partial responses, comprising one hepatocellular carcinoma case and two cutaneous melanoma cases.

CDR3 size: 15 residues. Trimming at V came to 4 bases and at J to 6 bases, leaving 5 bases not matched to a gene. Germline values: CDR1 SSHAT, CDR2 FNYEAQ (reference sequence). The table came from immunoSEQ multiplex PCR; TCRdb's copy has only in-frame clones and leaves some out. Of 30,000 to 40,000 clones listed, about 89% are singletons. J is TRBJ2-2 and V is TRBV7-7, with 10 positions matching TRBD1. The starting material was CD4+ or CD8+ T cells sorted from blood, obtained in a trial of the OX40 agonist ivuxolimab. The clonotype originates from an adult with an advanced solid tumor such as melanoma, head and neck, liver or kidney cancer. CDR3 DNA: TGTGCCAGCAGCTCCGGGACAGGGGCGTCCGGGGAGCTGTTTTTT. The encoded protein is CASSSGTGASGELFF.